The next 28 T cell receptor beta chains were all read from a single sample in a study of cytomegalovirus exposure and HLA in healthy donors. PCR was performed using 60 Vbeta and 13 Jbeta primers. Profiling relied on immunoSEQ multiplex PCR, and the TCRdb table lists in-frame clones only, not all of them. Here the sample spans about 150,000 clones, roughly 70% being singletons. The source material was PBMCs. The source of these receptors is a man aged 30-40 years in good health and CMV-seronegative.

J is TRBJ2-2 and V is TRBV6-5; possibly TRBD1 for D (5 bases). The length of the CDR3 is 14 residues. The germline CDR1 and CDR2 sequences are MNHEY and SVGAGI. With 4 bases removed from V and 3 bases from J, the gap between germline ends came to 9 bases. CDR3 loop: CASSSRGYTGELFF. The CDR3 nucleotides read TGTGCCAGCAGTTCAAGGGGATACACCGGGGAGCTGTTTTTT.

This chain links TRBV4-2 with TRBJ2-5, with 9 bases lining up with TRBD2. V lost 4 bases, J lost 0 bases, and 3 bases stayed unmatched. The CDR3 contains 15 residues. Germline assignment: CDR1 LGHNA and CDR2 YNFKEQ. The CDR3: CASSPAGGYQETQYF. Written as DNA, the CDR3 is TGTGCCAGCAGCCCAGCGGGGGGATACCAAGAGACCCAGTACTTC.

In its sample, this clone was seen a few times. This chain links TRBV30 with TRBJ1-4; TRBD1 is a possible D gene (6 bases). V was pared by 5 bases and J by 11 bases, with 18 bases between. The CDR3 length is 13 residues. CDR1 GTSNPN and CDR2 SVGIG come from the germline V gene (reference sequence). As DNA, the CDR3 is TGTGCCTGGGTTCCGAGGGGGGGCGCCAAACTGTTTTTT. Residues: CAWVPRGGAKLFF.

The CDR3 DNA follows: TGTGCCAGCAGCTTAGAGAGTTTTGTGAGCACAGATACGCAGTATTTT. Translated, it gives CASSLESFVSTDTQYF. The chain has TRBV7-2 and TRBJ2-3, with D uncertain. From germline, CDR1 is SGHTA and CDR2 FQGNSA. The V end lost 1 base, the J end lost 0 bases, and 11 bases lay between the germline ends. The CDR3 consists of 16 residues.

The chain couples TRBV28 to TRBJ1-6; 7 bases agree with TRBD1. Germline CDR1 reads MDHEN; CDR2 reads SYDVKM. V lost 3 bases, J lost 5 bases, and 1 base stayed unmatched. The CDR3 is 14 amino acids. The DNA for the CDR3 is TGTGCCAGCAGTTTTACAGGGGATAATTCACCCCTCCACTTT. Translated, it gives CASSFTGDNSPLHF.

This chain connects TRBV6-1 to TRBJ1-2, with 7 bases matching TRBD1. The germline gives CDR1 MNHNS, CDR2 SASEGT. The CDR3 length is 16 residues. The J segment lost 4 bases and the V segment lost 2 bases, leaving 10 bases of the junction unmatched. The CDR3 coding sequence is TGTGCCAGCAGTGAAATGTGGCAGGGGGGAAGCTATGGCTACACCTTC. Translating it yields CASSEMWQGGSYGYTF.

The gene calls are TRBV7-9 and TRBJ1-1; a possible D gene is TRBD1 (6 bases). The CDR3 totals 12 residues. Germline CDR1 SEHNR, CDR2 FQNEAQ (reference sequence). V lost 2 bases, J lost 9 bases, and 10 bases lay in between. Here the CDR3 DNA reads TGTGCCAGCAGCTTAACGGACAGTCAAGCTTTCTTT. Translated: CASSLTDSQAFF.

The chain employs TRBV9 and TRBJ2-7; TRBD2 matches 9 bases. The CDR3 loop spans 15 amino acids. CDR1 is SGDLS, CDR2 YYNGEE, per germline. V shed 4 bases, J shed 1 base, and the junction held 6 bases outside the gene matches. CDR3 sequence: CASSTASGDSYEQYF. The CDR3 bases are TGTGCCAGCAGCACAGCTAGCGGGGATTCCTACGAGCAGTACTTC.

The sample holds a few counts of this clone. The chain carries TRBV2 and TRBJ1-4; 9 nucleotides line up with TRBD1. The trim removed 6 bases at V and 4 bases at J, leaving 6 bases unmatched. CDR3 length: 15 residues. Per germline, CDR1 SNHLY and CDR2 FYNNEI. CDR3 in DNA: TGTGCCAGCAGGCCACAGGGGGCTGTTAATGAAAAACTGTTTTTT. Protein product: CASRPQGAVNEKLFF.

Note on this clone: One junction end disagrees with the germline gene, perhaps due to a read error. The chain couples TRBV28 to TRBJ1-2; TRBD1 matches at 7 bases. This CDR3 has 12 residues. Germline V CDR1 and CDR2: MDHEN, SYDVKM. Here the CDR3 reads CASSRNPGQSFF. The CDR3 bases are TGTGCCAGCAGTCGGAACCCGGGACAGTCTTTCTTC.

This clone was detected a few times. This chain links TRBV29-1 with TRBJ1-1, with D possibly matching TRBD1 (6 bases). Trimming cost V 4 bases and J 3 bases, with 15 bases left between them. Germline CDR1 is SQVTM and CDR2 is ANQGSEA. This CDR3 contains 14 residues. For the CDR3, the DNA is TGCAGCGTTGGACTCCAAGGACAGCACACTGAAGCTTTCTTT. It codes for CSVGLQGQHTEAFF.

The chain links TRBV2 to TRBJ2-3; 9 bases line up with TRBD2. Germline CDR1 and CDR2: SNHLY and FYNNEI. The CDR3 is made up of 15 amino acids. J was trimmed by 3 bases and V by 6 bases; bases with no gene match: 7. CDR3 DNA: TGTGCCAGCAGGGGCGGGGGGGCCCGGACAGATACGCAGTATTTT. Translating gives CASRGGGARTDTQYF. The complete variable domain, with remaining parts taken from reference TRBV2 and TRBJ2-3, reads EPEVTQTPSHQVTQMGQEVILRCVPISNHLYFYWYRQILGQKVEFLVSFYNNEISEKSEIFDDQFSVERPDGSNFTLKIRSTKLEDSAMYFCASRGGGARTDTQYFGPGTRLTVL.

J is TRBJ1-1 and V is TRBV4-2; 8 bases agree with TRBD1. J gave up 2 bases and V 4 bases, and 6 bases lay outside the gene matches. CDR3 size: 15 residues. CDR1 and CDR2 from the germline V gene are LGHNA and YNFKEQ. DNA of the CDR3: TGTGCCAGCAGCCGCCCCGGACAGGGAAACACTGAAGCTTTCTTT. Translating it yields CASSRPGQGNTEAFF.

The CDR3 loop reads CASRGDSSGNTIYF. DNA for the CDR3: TGTGCCAGCAGAGGGGACAGCTCTGGAAACACCATATATTTT. The rearrangement joins TRBV2 to TRBJ1-3; 7 bases agree with TRBD1. From germline, CDR1 is SNHLY and CDR2 FYNNEI. This CDR3 comprises 14 residues. J lost 0 bases, V lost 6 bases, and 2 bases had no gene match.

The CDR3 here is CASREEVNYGYTF. As DNA, the CDR3 is TGCGCCAGCAGAGAGGAGGTAAACTATGGCTACACCTTC. The chain has TRBV5-1 and TRBJ1-2; D gene unclear. The V end was cut by 5 bases, the J end by 2 bases, with 10 bases between. The CDR3 spans 13 residues. The germline V gene encodes CDR1 SGHRS and CDR2 YFSETQ.

The genes are TRBV4-1 and TRBJ2-5; possibly TRBD2 for D (6 bases). Germline V gene sequence: CDR1 MGHRA, CDR2 YSYEKL. The CDR3 is made up of 16 amino acids. Trimming took 0 bases from V and 2 from J, leaving 13 bases between them. This CDR3 is CASSQDRFAGQETQYF. In DNA form, the CDR3 reads TGCGCCAGCAGCCAAGATCGATTTGCGGGGCAAGAGACCCAGTACTTC.

This sequence joins TRBV5-1 and TRBJ2-7, with unresolved D. CDR3 length equals 13 residues. V lost 0 bases and J lost 1, with 5 bases in between. Germline lookup yields CDR1 SGHRS and CDR2 YFSETQ. CDR3 in amino acids: CASSLVRSYEQYF. The CDR3 bases are TGCGCCAGCAGCTTGGTCCGGTCCTACGAGCAGTACTTC. Complete variable domain (other parts from reference TRBV5-1 and TRBJ2-7): KAGVTQTPRYLIKTRGQQVTLSCSPISGHRSVSWYQQTPGQGLQFLFEYFSETQRNKGNFPGRFSGRQFSNSRSEMNVSTLELGDSALYLCASSLVRSYEQYFGPGTRLTVT.

The gene calls are TRBV7-2 and TRBJ2-5; perhaps TRBD2 as D (6 bases). V was clipped by 7 bases and J by 0 bases, with 12 bases between them. This CDR3 spans 14 amino acids. CDR1 SGHTA and CDR2 FQGNSA come from the germline V gene. Here the CDR3 reads CASTPGLYQETQYF. CDR3 bases: TGTGCCAGCACCCCGGGACTTTACCAAGAGACCCAGTACTTC.

The chain carries TRBV5-5 and TRBJ2-1; TRBD2 aligns across 8 bases. The V gene end was trimmed by 0 bases and the J gene end by 6 bases; junction bases not matched to a gene: 8. This CDR3 region has 16 residues. Germline V gene data show CDR1 as SGHKS and CDR2 as YYEKEE (reference sequence). CDR3 DNA sequence: TGTGCCAGCAGCTTGGAGAGGTATGCGGGGGGCAATGAGCAGTTCTTC. This translates into CASSLERYAGGNEQFF.

The genes are TRBV4-1 and TRBJ1-2; D gene ambiguous. The CDR3 consists of 13 residues. CDR1 and CDR2 from the germline V gene are MGHRA and YSYEKL. V lost 2 bases and J lost 4, with 8 bases in between. Here the CDR3 DNA reads TGCGCCAGCAGCCAAATGGGCAGCTATGGCTACACCTTC. Encoded protein: CASSQMGSYGYTF.

The table lists this clone with a few counts. The V call is TRBV28, the J call TRBJ2-3, with 8 bases matching TRBD2. The CDR3 is made up of 16 amino acids. Germline values: CDR1 MDHEN, CDR2 SYDVKM. The J segment lost 6 bases and the V segment lost 5 bases, leaving 13 bases of the junction unmatched. CDR3 protein: CASSRPGSGGGDTQYF. For the CDR3, the DNA is TGTGCCAGCAGTCGCCCCGGGAGCGGGGGTGGTGATACGCAGTATTTT.

The gene calls are TRBV29-1 and TRBJ2-7, with 9 positions matching TRBD2. The germline CDR1 and CDR2 sequences are SQVTM and ANQGSEA. The CDR3 totals 14 residues. The J segment lost 8 bases and the V segment lost 3 bases, leaving 11 bases of the junction unmatched. The CDR3 reads CSVEPAKAGGKQYF. The CDR3 nucleotides are TGCAGCGTTGAGCCTGCGAAAGCGGGAGGAAAGCAGTACTTC.

The gene calls are TRBV28 and TRBJ2-7, with D possibly being TRBD1 (6 bases). The germline V gene has CDR1 MDHEN and CDR2 SYDVKM. CDR3 size: 14 residues. Between the trimmed V and J ends, which lost 5 bases and 3 bases, there was a span of 14 bases. In DNA form, the CDR3 reads TGTGCCAGCAGTCCACGGGACAACCTCTACGAGCAGTACTTC. This sequence encodes CASSPRDNLYEQYF.

This clone was seen only a few times. The chain recombines TRBV28 with TRBJ2-1, with a tentative D call TRBD1 (5 bases). V shed 4 bases and J shed 3 bases, with 7 bases lying between them. Germline values: CDR1 MDHEN, CDR2 SYDVKM. This CDR3 comprises 13 residues. The CDR3 loop reads CASSWTYYNEQFF. CDR3 DNA sequence: TGTGCCAGCAGTTGGACATACTACAATGAGCAGTTCTTC. Full variable domain (remainder filled in from reference TRBV28 and TRBJ2-1): DVKVTQSSRYLVKRTGEKVFLECVQDMDHENMFWYRQDPGLGLRLIYFSYDVKMKEKGDIPEGYSVSREKKERFSLILESASTNQTSMYLCASSWTYYNEQFFGPGTRLTVL.

The chain links TRBV6-1 to TRBJ2-2; 9 bases are a match to TRBD1. The CDR3 runs 14 residues. V lost 6 bases and J lost 3; bases outside the gene matches: 2. Germline V gene sequence: CDR1 MNHNS, CDR2 SASEGT. In DNA form, the CDR3 reads TGTGCCAGCAGCGGGGACAGGGACACCGGGGAGCTGTTTTTT. Translating gives CASSGDRDTGELFF.

The chain employs TRBV5-1 and TRBJ1-2, with TRBD1 matching over 8 bases. Trimming removed 0 bases from V and 7 bases from J; junction bases left unmatched: 11. CDR3 length equals 16 residues. CDR1 and CDR2 from the germline V gene are SGHRS and YFSETQ. In DNA form, the CDR3 reads TGCGCCAGCAGCTTGGCGCCGCAGGGGGCTATAGGTGGCTACACCTTC. Residues: CASSLAPQGAIGGYTF.

This clone was observed a handful of times. This chain uses TRBV2 with TRBJ2-7, with 11 bases aligning to TRBD1. Trimming took 8 bases from V and 4 from J; bases not matched to a gene: 1. Germline V gene data show CDR1 as SNHLY and CDR2 as FYNNEI. This CDR3 is built from 12 residues. CDR3 protein: CASGQGAYEQYF. DNA for the CDR3: TGTGCCAGCGGACAGGGGGCGTACGAGCAGTACTTC.

The chain has TRBV6-1 and TRBJ1-1; 7 bases map to TRBD1. The CDR3 runs 15 residues. Germline V CDR1 and CDR2: MNHNS, SASEGT. The junction had 8 bases not matched to a gene; V was cut back by 6 bases and J by 1 base. The CDR3 DNA reads as TGTGCCAGCAGGGGGCCGACAGGGAGGAACACTGAAGCTTTCTTT. Translated, it gives CASRGPTGRNTEAFF.